The 3 T cell receptor beta chains reported below all come from one sample, sequenced in a study of T cells expressing NK-cell markers. TCRdb re-called the 5' RACE reads and catalogs CDR3 proteins one per entry, DNA excluded. The table counts some 450,000 distinct CDR3 sequences; 7.3% lies in the top ten. Sequenced sample: blood T cells: a sorted CD56 or NKG2C T cell subset, CD4+ or CD8+ T cells, or bulk PBMC T cells (not recorded which). The receptors shown here come from a woman between 18 and 70 years old in good health.

The chain carries TRBV7-2 and TRBJ1-4; the D call from TCRdb, TRBD1, cannot be confirmed without DNA. CDR3 length: 16 amino acids. Germline CDR1 SGHTA, CDR2 FQGNSA. The chain's CDR3 is CASSSPQDGPVKKLFF.

The V and J genes are TRBV18 and TRBJ2-5; TCRdb designates TRBD2, a call that cannot be tested without DNA. The CDR3 is 14 amino acids. Germline loops: CDR1 KGHSH, CDR2 LQKENI. The chain's CDR3 is CASSPSGPKETQYF.

V usage is TRBV6-6 and J usage is TRBJ2-1. Germline CDR1 is MNHNY and CDR2 is SVGAGI (reference sequence). CDR3 size: 13 residues. CDR3 sequence: CASRRDLYNEQFF.